The 30 T cell receptor beta chains below were found in one sample sequenced in a study of blood T cell repertoires in COVID-19. Measured with immunoSEQ multiplex PCR; TCRdb has only the in-frame clones, and not every one. The table shows 62,000 or so clones, with roughly 80% occurring only once. The specimen sequenced was PBMCs or T cells enriched from blood (not recorded which). Source of these receptors: a woman aged 40-49 years with acute COVID-19.

This rearrangement joins TRBV27 to TRBJ2-3, with 13 positions matching TRBD2. This CDR3 region has 15 residues. J was trimmed by 5 bases and V by 3 bases; bases with no gene match: 2. Germline V gene sequence: CDR1 MNHEY, CDR2 SMNVEV (reference sequence). This CDR3 reads CASSFGTSGEDTQYF. The CDR3 coding sequence is TGTGCCAGCAGTTTCGGGACTAGCGGGGAAGATACGCAGTATTTT.

This chain connects TRBV5-1 to TRBJ1-5; D unclear. This CDR3 has 14 residues. The germline V and J ends were trimmed by 0 bases and 9 bases, with 13 bases remaining between them. The germline gives CDR1 SGHRS, CDR2 YFSETQ. The CDR3 protein is CASSLAVNSGPQHF. The CDR3 DNA sequence: TGCGCCAGCAGCTTGGCCGTAAATTCAGGGCCCCAGCATTTT.

In its sample, this clone was seen a few times. The chain links TRBV5-5 to TRBJ1-4, with TRBD1 identical over 9 bases. This CDR3 has 15 residues. J was trimmed by 5 bases and V by 4 bases; bases with no gene match: 6. The germline gives CDR1 SGHKS, CDR2 YYEKEE (reference sequence). For the CDR3, the DNA is TGTGCCAGCAGCGGGGACAGGGTGGTCAATGAAAAACTGTTTTTT. It specifies CASSGDRVVNEKLFF. Combining the CDR3 with reference TRBV5-5 and TRBJ1-4 gives the whole variable domain DAGVTQSPTHLIKTRGQQVTLRCSPISGHKSVSWYQQVLGQGPQFIFQYYEKEERGRGNFPDRFSARQFPNYSSELNVNALLLGDSALYLCASSGDRVVNEKLFFGSGTQLSVL.

This chain links TRBV28 with TRBJ1-2; TRBD1 might be the D (5 bases). V shed 2 bases and J shed 3 bases, with 10 bases lying between them. The length of the CDR3 is 14 residues. CDR1 is MDHEN and CDR2 is SYDVKM in the germline V gene. CDR3 in amino acids: CASSLGLTDYGYTF. The CDR3 DNA reads as TGTGCCAGCAGTTTAGGTTTGACAGACTATGGCTACACCTTC.

There are a few counts of this clone. The V and J genes are TRBV6-2 or TRBV6-3 and TRBJ2-4; no definite D call. V shed 2 bases and J shed 0 bases, with 5 bases lying between them. The CDR3 contains 14 residues. Germline CDR1 reads MNHEY; CDR2 reads SVGEGT. CDR3 nucleotides: TGTGCCAGCAGTTACGCGGTAGCCAAAAACATTCAGTACTTC. It specifies CASSYAVAKNIQYF.

The V and J genes are TRBV5-1 and TRBJ1-5; no clear D gene. CDR1 is SGHRS, CDR2 YFSETQ, per germline. V shed 2 bases and J shed 0 bases, with 9 bases lying between them. This CDR3 has 15 amino acids. The CDR3 bases are TGCGCCAGCAGCTTATTGGAGGTTAGCAATCAGCCCCAGCATTTT. It encodes CASSLLEVSNQPQHF.

CDR3: CASSPAGTGRLEAFF. The DNA for the CDR3 is TGTGCCAGTAGTCCCGCCGGGACAGGGAGGTTGGAAGCTTTCTTT. V is TRBV19 and J is TRBJ1-1; 9 bases line up with TRBD1. V was pared by 5 bases and J by 8 bases, with 12 bases of the junction left unmatched. The V gene's germline CDR1 is LNHDA and CDR2 SQIVND (reference sequence). This CDR3 has 15 amino acids.

CDR3 sequence (DNA): TGTGCCAGCAGCTCCCAGGGGTTCTCCTACGAGCAGTACTTC. Translation: CASSSQGFSYEQYF. The chain has TRBV5-6 and TRBJ2-7, with D maybe TRBD1 (6 bases). CDR3 size: 14 residues. Trimming took off 3 bases at V and 0 bases at J, with 10 bases between the two ends. CDR1 is SGHDT, CDR2 YYEEEE, per germline. Full variable domain (outside the CDR3, taken from reference TRBV5-6 and TRBJ2-7): DAGVTQSPTHLIKTRGQQVTLRCSPKSGHDTVSWYQQALGQGPQFIFQYYEEEERQRGNFPDRFSGHQFPNYSSELNVNALLLGDSALYLCASSSQGFSYEQYFGPGTRLTVT.

The chain uses TRBV16 and TRBJ1-6; D call uncertain. With 2 bases removed from V and 7 bases from J, the gap between germline ends came to 6 bases. CDR1 KGHSY and CDR2 FQNENV come from the germline V gene. The CDR3 sequence is 13 residues long. The CDR3 reads CASSQGGNSPLHF. CDR3 in DNA: TGTGCCAGCAGCCAAGGCGGCAATTCACCCCTCCACTTT.

V and J are TRBV2 and TRBJ2-5, with 13 bases that match TRBD2. Germline lookup yields CDR1 SNHLY and CDR2 FYNNEI. The length of the CDR3 is 15 residues. With 7 bases clipped from V and 9 bases from J, the junction kept 11 bases outside the gene matches. For the CDR3, the DNA is TGTGCCAGCACCAGTCGGACTAGCGGGAGTTTTGCCCAGTACTTC. It codes for CASTSRTSGSFAQYF.

The chain's CDR3 is CASSLHPSGEQYF. The CDR3 nucleotides read TGTGCCAGCAGCCTACATCCGAGCGGGGAGCAGTACTTC. V gene TRBV14 combines with J gene TRBJ2-7; possibly TRBD2 for D (6 bases). The length of the CDR3 is 13 residues. Trimming left V 4 bases short and J 7 bases short, with 14 bases between. The V gene's germline CDR1 is SGHDN and CDR2 FVKESK.

This rearrangement joins TRBV28 to TRBJ1-1; TRBD1 aligns across 8 bases. CDR1 and CDR2 (germline): MDHEN, SYDVKM. The CDR3 totals 16 residues. V gave up 10 bases and J gave up 4 bases; unmatched junction bases: 17. The CDR3, as DNA: TGTGCCACCAATCCCTCCCCCGGGACAGGATCCACTGAAGCTTTCTTT. Translating gives CATNPSPGTGSTEAFF.

This clone was seen a handful of times. The chain joins TRBV9 to TRBJ1-6, with D possibly being TRBD1 (6 bases). Germline-derived CDR1 and CDR2 are SGDLS and YYNGEE. V was cut by 4 bases and J by 10 bases, with 21 bases left in between. This CDR3 is 16 amino acids long. For the CDR3, the DNA is TGTGCCAGCAGCCCTAGCCGACAGGAGGTCTCGTCACCCCTCCACTTT. Protein sequence: CASSPSRQEVSSPLHF.

The rearrangement uses TRBV14 and TRBJ2-1; weak D call: TRBD1 (5 bases). V lost 1 base and J lost 15, with 13 bases in between. The CDR3 length is 12 residues. In germline, CDR1 is SGHDN, CDR2 FVKESK. The CDR3 is CASSQAQQVMFF. The CDR3 coding sequence is TGTGCCAGCAGCCAAGCCCAACAGGTTATGTTCTTC.

The rearrangement links TRBV6-5 to TRBJ1-5; 8 bases fit TRBD1. The CDR3 sequence is 14 residues long. The V segment lost 5 bases and the J segment 3 bases; nucleotides outside the gene matches: 3. Per the germline V gene, CDR1 is MNHEY and CDR2 is SVGAGI. The CDR3 reads CASSRDRTNQPQHF. As DNA, the CDR3 is TGTGCCAGCAGTCGGGACAGGACCAATCAGCCCCAGCATTTT.

The chain joins TRBV12-3 or TRBV12-4 to TRBJ2-7; 7 positions match TRBD1. CDR3 length: 12 amino acids. With V trimmed by 6 bases and J by 9 bases, 8 bases remained unmatched. The CDR3 region is CASSPTGLVQYF. The CDR3 DNA follows: TGTGCCAGCAGCCCGACAGGGTTGGTGCAGTACTTC.

The chain combines TRBV24-1 with TRBJ2-2; D is perhaps TRBD2 (7 bases). The CDR3 totals 13 residues. From germline, CDR1 is KGHDR and CDR2 SFDVKD. With 10 bases removed from V and 0 bases from J, the gap between germline ends came to 8 bases. CDR3 amino acids: CATGGANTGELFF. CDR3 DNA: TGTGCCACAGGGGGGGCGAACACCGGGGAGCTGTTTTTT.

This chain uses TRBV6-5 with TRBJ1-3; the D gene is possibly TRBD1 (6 bases). The V gene lost 8 bases and the J gene lost 1 base, with 15 bases spanning the gap. CDR1 is MNHEY and CDR2 is SVGAGI in the germline V gene. This CDR3 spans 15 amino acids. The CDR3 DNA follows: TGTGCCAGCGAGAGCGGGGGCTTTTCTGGAAACACCATATATTTT. This gives the protein CASESGGFSGNTIYF.

The sample holds a few counts of this clone. The chain joins TRBV4-2 to TRBJ1-3; D might be TRBD1 (6 bases). The CDR3 is made up of 19 amino acids. Between the trimmed V and J ends, which lost 3 bases and 0 bases, there was a span of 21 bases. Germline V gene sequence: CDR1 LGHNA, CDR2 YNFKEQ. The CDR3 is CASSQGNTGFSRSGNTIYF. The CDR3 DNA follows: TGTGCCAGCAGCCAGGGGAATACAGGGTTTTCGCGCTCTGGAAACACCATATATTTT.

The J gene is TRBJ2-1, the V gene TRBV5-1, with TRBD1 identical over 7 bases. The CDR3 contains 14 residues. The junction had 2 bases not matched to a gene; V was cut back by 0 bases and J by 5 bases. Germline V gene lookup returns CDR1 SGHRS and CDR2 YFSETQ. CDR3 sequence: CASSLGDSHNEQFF. For the CDR3, the DNA is TGCGCCAGCAGCTTGGGGGACAGTCACAATGAGCAGTTCTTC.

This clone was counted a few times. The chain is built from TRBV28 and TRBJ1-5; D call uncertain. There are 14 residues in the CDR3. Trimming stripped 5 bases from V and 7 bases from J, with 15 bases between. Germline V gene lookup returns CDR1 MDHEN and CDR2 SYDVKM. The DNA for the CDR3 is TGTGCCAGCAGTGCCGCTGGCGCGCGGCAGCCCCAGCATTTT. This sequence encodes CASSAAGARQPQHF. Together with reference TRBV28 and TRBJ1-5, the CDR3 gives the full variable domain: DVKVTQSSRYLVKRTGEKVFLECVQDMDHENMFWYRQDPGLGLRLIYFSYDVKMKEKGDIPEGYSVSREKKERFSLILESASTNQTSMYLCASSAAGARQPQHFGDGTRLSIL.

The chain has TRBV24-1 and TRBJ1-1; 9 bases agree with TRBD1. J was trimmed by 8 bases and V by 7 bases; bases with no gene match: 10. Germline loops: CDR1 KGHDR, CDR2 SFDVKD. The CDR3 is made up of 14 amino acids. Here the CDR3 DNA reads TGTGCCACCAGATCGGGGGGACAGGGAACCGAAGCTTTCTTT. Its protein is CATRSGGQGTEAFF.

The table lists this clone with a few counts. The chain is built from TRBV9 and TRBJ1-2; a weak D match, TRBD1 (6 bases). CDR1 is SGDLS and CDR2 is YYNGEE in the germline V gene. V gave up 3 bases and J gave up 3 bases, with 15 bases separating them. The CDR3 totals 15 residues. Here the CDR3 reads CASSAWADRYYGYTF. The CDR3 DNA sequence: TGTGCCAGCAGCGCATGGGCGGACAGATACTATGGCTACACCTTC.

V and J are TRBV6-2 or TRBV6-3 and TRBJ2-7; TRBD2 matches at 8 bases. CDR3 length equals 13 residues. Germline V lookup: CDR1 MNHEY, CDR2 SVGEGT. With V trimmed by 2 bases and J by 7 bases, 4 bases remained unmatched. CDR3 residues: CASSYGAGVEQYF. The DNA of the CDR3 is TGTGCCAGCAGTTACGGAGCGGGAGTTGAGCAGTACTTC.

The table lists this clone with a few counts. The gene calls are TRBV7-2 and TRBJ1-5, with D uncertain. V lost 1 base and J lost 4, with 5 bases in between. Germline V CDR1 and CDR2: SGHTA, FQGNSA. The CDR3 consists of 13 residues. CDR3: CASSLVQNQPQHF. CDR3 in DNA: TGTGCCAGCAGCTTAGTACAGAATCAGCCCCAGCATTTT.

The rearrangement uses TRBV4-1 and TRBJ1-1, with a weak D call TRBD1 (6 bases). The CDR3 spans 14 residues. Germline V gene sequence: CDR1 MGHRA, CDR2 YSYEKL. V was trimmed by 6 bases and J by 4 bases, leaving 15 bases between them. The CDR3 spells CASSLQGSGTEAFF. The CDR3 DNA sequence: TGCGCCAGCAGTCTACAGGGCTCGGGCACTGAAGCTTTCTTT.

The chain links TRBV4-2 to TRBJ2-3, with 13 positions matching TRBD2. Germline values: CDR1 LGHNA, CDR2 YNFKEQ. With V trimmed by 1 base and J by 2 bases, 6 bases remained unmatched. This CDR3 is 18 amino acids long. The CDR3 DNA reads TGTGCCAGCAGCCAAGCACCACTAGCGGGAGGGACCACAGATACGCAGTATTTT. This codes for CASSQAPLAGGTTDTQYF.

In its sample, this clone was seen a few times. The chain links TRBV9 to TRBJ1-3; D gene uncertain. Trimming took 2 bases from V and 0 from J, leaving 12 bases between them. The CDR3 is made up of 16 amino acids. In germline, CDR1 is SGDLS, CDR2 YYNGEE. CDR3 DNA: TGTGCCAGCAGCGTGTCGGCAGGCCGCTCTGGAAACACCATATATTTT. It codes for CASSVSAGRSGNTIYF.

The chain uses TRBV20-1 and TRBJ2-3, with D possibly TRBD2 on 5 matching bases. Per germline, CDR1 DFQATT and CDR2 SNEGSKA (reference sequence). V was trimmed by 4 bases and J by 2 bases, leaving 25 bases between them. CDR3 length equals 18 residues. CDR3 amino acids: CSATEKPTPSGYTDTQYF. The CDR3 coding sequence is TGCAGTGCTACTGAGAAGCCGACCCCCAGCGGCTACACAGATACGCAGTATTTT.

J is TRBJ2-7 and V is TRBV2; no clear D. Germline CDR1 SNHLY, CDR2 FYNNEI. CDR3 size: 13 residues. V was shortened by 9 bases and J by 3 bases, with 15 bases between the two germline ends. Here the CDR3 DNA reads TGTGCCAGTGTCAACGGGTTCTACTACGAGCAGTACTTC. It codes for CASVNGFYYEQYF.